Presented here are 5 T cell receptor beta chains from one specimen sequenced in a study of CD8+CD57+ T cells in acquired aplastic anemia. TCR beta VDJ and CDR3 profiling used genomic DNA as template. TCRdb recomputed calls from the reads with MiXCR, one row per CDR3 protein. The sample comprises tens of thousands of distinct CDR3 sequences, less than 85% of which are singletons, and 80% to 90% rests with the top ten. Patients chosen for sequencing had CD8+CD57+ cells that had expanded, as shown by flow cytometry. Specimen: sorted CD4+, CD8+, or CD8+CD57+ T cells (not recorded which) from PBMCs. Every receptor here comes from a human donor with aplastic anemia.

This clonotype was counted a single time. A read error may produce the germline difference seen at one junction end. DNA of the CDR3: TGCGCCAGCGGTGAGTCGGTGGGCGGGGAGCTGTTTTTT. As protein: CASGESVGGELFF. The rearrangement joins TRBV10-2 to TRBJ2-2; no reliable D call. Germline V gives CDR1 WSHSY, CDR2 SAAADI. The CDR3 length is 13 residues.

This chain links TRBV7-2 with TRBJ1-1; D not resolved. V was cut by 5 bases and J by 5 bases, with 9 bases left in between. Germline assignment: CDR1 SGHTA and CDR2 FQGNSA. The CDR3 totals 12 residues. The CDR3 region has the DNA TGTGCCAGCAGCCTCGCAGAGACTGAAGCTTTCTTT. Residues: CASSLAETEAFF.

The CDR3, as DNA: TGTGCCAGCAGCTTAGATGCGGGGCCGAACACTGAAGCTTTCTTT. Amino acids: CASSLDAGPNTEAFF. This chain joins TRBV7-9 and TRBJ1-1, with a weak D call TRBD1 (5 bases). The CDR3 contains 15 residues. V lost 1 base, J lost 1 base, and 10 bases lay in between. The germline V gene has CDR1 SEHNR and CDR2 FQNEAQ (reference sequence).

The gene calls are TRBV2 and TRBJ2-2; D gene uncertain. V lost 7 bases to trimming and J lost 7 bases, with 7 bases between them. The CDR3 has 11 residues. Germline-derived CDR1 and CDR2 are SNHLY and FYNNEI. The CDR3 region has the DNA TGTGCCAGCACCTGGGGCGGGGAGCTGTTTTTT. This sequence encodes CASTWGGELFF.

The genes are TRBV7-2 and TRBJ2-7; 7 bases align to TRBD2. Trimming at V came to 1 base and at J to 6 bases, leaving 6 bases not matched to a gene. Germline CDR1 is SGHTA and CDR2 is FQGNSA. The CDR3 is made up of 14 amino acids. CDR3: CASSLDQAGVEQYF. DNA for the CDR3: TGTGCCAGCAGCTTAGATCAGGCGGGGGTCGAGCAGTACTTC.